The entry below gives a single TCR beta chain sequence along with its context. This record belongs to a study of blood T cell repertoires in COVID-19. Using immunoSEQ multiplex PCR, the repertoire was profiled, and TCRdb retains in-frame clones only, with some absent. The data hold around 130,000 clones, with more than 80% observed a single time. The source is a woman aged 55 to 70 with acute or convalescent COVID-19. Sequencing was performed on peripheral blood.

CDR3 sequence reads: CASSLRPQAGGNEQFF. CDR3 nucleotides: TGCGCCAGCAGCTTGCGTCCCCAGGCAGGGGGCAATGAGCAGTTCTTC. V is TRBV5-1 and J is TRBJ2-1, with TRBD1 matching over 7 bases. Germline values: CDR1 SGHRS, CDR2 YFSETQ. The V gene end was trimmed by 1 base and the J gene end by 6 bases; junction bases not matched to a gene: 10. The CDR3 consists of 16 residues.